One sample yielded the 26 T cell receptor beta chains listed below, sequenced in a study of blood T cell repertoires in COVID-19. The data were produced by immunoSEQ multiplex PCR, yet TCRdb's version contains in-frame clones alone and is incomplete. The sample yields 130,000 to 150,000 clones, under 85% seen once. The sequencing sample was made of peripheral blood. The source of these receptors is a human donor in a cohort sampled during active COVID-19.

The chain is built from TRBV4-2 and TRBJ2-7; 10 nucleotides match TRBD2. CDR1 is LGHNA and CDR2 is YNFKEQ in the germline V gene. The CDR3 covers 16 residues. J gave up 0 bases and V 0 bases, and 2 bases lay outside the gene matches. The DNA for the CDR3 is TGTGCCAGCAGCCAAGAAGCGGGGGGGATCTCCTACGAGCAGTACTTC. Amino acids: CASSQEAGGISYEQYF.

The chain joins TRBV11-2 to TRBJ2-2; 7 bases are shared with TRBD1. The CDR3 consists of 14 residues. The V segment lost 3 bases and the J segment 6 bases; nucleotides outside the gene matches: 4. Germline assignment: CDR1 SGHAT and CDR2 FQNNGV. The CDR3 DNA sequence: TGTGCCAGCAGCTTCCCGCAGGGGGCCGGGGAGCTGTTTTTT. This gives the protein CASSFPQGAGELFF.

This chain's CDR3 is CASSIGDRVGEQYF. The CDR3, as DNA: TGTGCCAGTAGTATCGGGGACAGGGTTGGCGAGCAGTACTTC. The chain recombines TRBV19 with TRBJ2-7, with 9 positions matching TRBD1. V was clipped by 3 bases and J by 6 bases; unmatched bases: 6. Germline CDR1 and CDR2: LNHDA and SQIVND (reference sequence). This CDR3 has 14 amino acids.

The chain has TRBV27 and TRBJ2-5; 8 bases map to TRBD1. Germline assignment: CDR1 MNHEY and CDR2 SMNVEV (reference sequence). This CDR3 contains 14 residues. Trimming removed 5 bases from V and 3 bases from J; junction bases left unmatched: 5. The CDR3 DNA reads as TGTGCCAGCAGTCCTGGACAGGGAAAAGAGACCCAGTACTTC. Its protein product is CASSPGQGKETQYF.

The rearrangement uses TRBV5-6 and TRBJ1-1; D unclear. V shed 2 bases and J shed 3 bases, with 8 bases lying between them. The CDR3 length is 13 residues. Germline assignment: CDR1 SGHDT and CDR2 YYEEEE. Here the CDR3 reads CASSLSRDTEAFF. The CDR3 bases are TGTGCCAGCAGCTTATCGAGGGACACTGAAGCTTTCTTT.

This clone was seen ten or more times. The J gene is TRBJ2-3, the V gene TRBV19; 8 bases align to TRBD2. CDR1 is LNHDA and CDR2 is SQIVND in the germline V gene (reference sequence). The CDR3 length is 17 residues. The V segment lost 5 bases and the J segment 0 bases; nucleotides outside the gene matches: 10. CDR3 DNA: TGTGCCAGTAGTGGGATAGCGGGACTGACTAGCACAGATACGCAGTATTTT. Translated: CASSGIAGLTSTDTQYF.

In this sample, this clone turned up a few times. The chain links TRBV19 to TRBJ1-1; D remains unclear. The CDR3 is made up of 13 amino acids. Germline CDR1 and CDR2: LNHDA and SQIVND (reference sequence). V dropped 1 base and J dropped 1 base, with 4 bases sitting between them. The CDR3 protein is CASSIARNTEAFF. In DNA form, the CDR3 reads TGTGCCAGTAGTATAGCCAGGAACACTGAAGCTTTCTTT.

This rearrangement joins TRBV11-3 to TRBJ2-1; D not resolved. With 1 base removed from V and 4 bases from J, the gap between germline ends came to 8 bases. The germline V gene has CDR1 SGHNT and CDR2 YENEEA. This CDR3 comprises 14 residues. Here the CDR3 reads CASSLGTAYNEQFF. CDR3 nucleotides: TGTGCCAGCAGCTTAGGTACAGCTTACAATGAGCAGTTCTTC.

The rearrangement joins TRBV12-3 or TRBV12-4 to TRBJ2-3, with 7 bases matching TRBD2. This CDR3 comprises 12 residues. With 6 bases clipped from V and 10 bases from J, the junction kept 7 bases outside the gene matches. The CDR3 is CASSLGEGPQYF. The CDR3 DNA reads as TGTGCCAGCAGCCTGGGGGAGGGACCGCAGTATTTT.

This chain links TRBV19 with TRBJ2-6; 10 bases are shared with TRBD1. V shed 7 bases and J 4 bases; nucleotides not matched to a gene: 4. Germline lookup yields CDR1 LNHDA and CDR2 SQIVND (reference sequence). The CDR3 is 15 amino acids. The CDR3 DNA follows: TGTGCCAGTACTCGACAGGGGGCCGGGGCCAACGTCCTGACTTTC. It is translated as CASTRQGAGANVLTF.

This rearrangement joins TRBV30 to TRBJ2-7; weak D call: TRBD2 (6 bases). Looked up from germline, CDR1 is GTSNPN and CDR2 is SVGIG (reference sequence). The CDR3 is made up of 12 amino acids. V lost 2 bases and J lost 6, with 11 bases in between. CDR3 residues: CAWSRGGTEQYF. The CDR3 region has the DNA TGTGCCTGGAGTCGTGGAGGGACCGAGCAGTACTTC.

The chain recombines TRBV4-2 with TRBJ2-2; perhaps TRBD2 as D (7 bases). Trimming stripped 4 bases from V and 3 bases from J, with 18 bases between. The germline gives CDR1 LGHNA, CDR2 YNFKEQ. The CDR3 is 17 residues long. CDR3 bases: TGTGCCAGCAGCCGAGGGCCGGGGGGCCCGGACACCGGGGAGCTGTTTTTT. Translation: CASSRGPGGPDTGELFF.

The V and J genes are TRBV6-2 or TRBV6-3 and TRBJ2-2, with D possibly matching TRBD2 (6 bases). This CDR3 has 12 amino acids. Germline V lookup: CDR1 MNHEY, CDR2 SVGEGT. The V end was cut by 4 bases, the J end by 7 bases, with 7 bases between. The CDR3 DNA is TGTGCCAGCAGTTGGGGGGTCGGGGAGCTGTTTTTT. It specifies CASSWGVGELFF.

The chain links TRBV9 to TRBJ2-3; 11 bases align to TRBD2. The germline gives CDR1 SGDLS, CDR2 YYNGEE. The CDR3 covers 16 residues. Trimming took 4 bases from V and 2 from J; bases not matched to a gene: 6. CDR3 coding DNA: TGTGCCAGCAGCCCCCCGGGACTAGCGGCCACAGATACGCAGTATTTT. This encodes CASSPPGLAATDTQYF.

This clone was counted a few times. This rearrangement joins TRBV24-1 to TRBJ1-5, with 9 bases fitting TRBD1. After removal of 8 bases from V and 2 bases from J, the junction contained 6 bases not matched to a gene. Looked up from germline, CDR1 is KGHDR and CDR2 is SFDVKD. This CDR3 region has 15 residues. The CDR3 DNA follows: TGTGCCACCAACCAACAGGGGGCATGCAATCAGCCCCAGCATTTT. It yields the protein CATNQQGACNQPQHF.

V is TRBV7-3 and J is TRBJ2-3, with D maybe TRBD2 (7 bases). V lost 6 bases and J lost 4, with 14 bases in between. This CDR3 comprises 14 residues. CDR1 is SGHTA, CDR2 FQGTGA, per germline. The CDR3 spells CASRAGGPSDTQYF. The CDR3 DNA reads TGTGCCAGCAGGGCCGGGGGGCCCTCAGATACGCAGTATTTT.

This clone was detected once. V usage is TRBV19 and J usage is TRBJ2-1; TRBD2 is a possible D gene (6 bases). V was trimmed by 3 bases and J by 6 bases, leaving 24 bases between them. The germline V gene has CDR1 LNHDA and CDR2 SQIVND (reference sequence). The CDR3 consists of 18 residues. CDR3 amino acids: CASSIRPPGGTLGNEQFF. CDR3 bases: TGTGCCAGTAGTATTCGGCCCCCAGGCGGGACGTTAGGCAATGAGCAGTTCTTC. Using reference TRBV19 and TRBJ2-1 for the parts outside the CDR3, the full variable domain is DGGITQSPKYLFRKEGQNVTLSCEQNLNHDAMYWYRQDPGQGLRLIYYSQIVNDFQKGDIAEGYSVSREKKESFPLTVTSAQKNPTAFYLCASSIRPPGGTLGNEQFFGPGTRLTVL.

This chain uses TRBV27 with TRBJ1-2; TRBD1 aligns across 9 bases. With V trimmed by 4 bases and J by 2 bases, 2 bases remained unmatched. The CDR3 totals 14 residues. Germline V gene sequence: CDR1 MNHEY, CDR2 SMNVEV (reference sequence). The DNA for the CDR3 is TGTGCCAGCAGTTCAACAGGGGGCAACTATGGCTACACCTTC. It translates to CASSSTGGNYGYTF.

This chain uses TRBV30 with TRBJ2-2; TRBD1 is a possible D gene (6 bases). From germline, CDR1 is GTSNPN and CDR2 SVGIG (reference sequence). V was cut by 0 bases and J by 3 bases, with 11 bases left in between. This CDR3 comprises 15 residues. The DNA of the CDR3 is TGTGCCTGGAGTGTACGGTCAGGGGACACCGGGGAGCTGTTTTTT. Its protein product is CAWSVRSGDTGELFF.

The chain uses TRBV5-4 and TRBJ2-2; 7 nucleotides line up with TRBD1. CDR3 length: 17 amino acids. CDR1 is SGHNT and CDR2 is YYREEE in the germline V gene (reference sequence). With 1 base clipped from V and 1 base from J, the junction kept 7 bases outside the gene matches. The CDR3 DNA sequence: TGTGCCAGCAGCTTGAAGTCAAGACAGGGGAACACCGGGGAGCTGTTTTTT. Translating gives CASSLKSRQGNTGELFF.

The V gene is TRBV14, the J gene TRBJ2-1; possibly TRBD1 for D (6 bases). Germline-derived CDR1 and CDR2 are SGHDN and FVKESK. The CDR3 totals 14 residues. V gave up 5 bases and J gave up 8 bases, with 16 bases separating them. This CDR3 reads CASSSAGRGDEQFF. The DNA of the CDR3 is TGTGCCAGCAGCTCCGCGGGCAGGGGCGATGAGCAGTTCTTC.

J is TRBJ2-1 and V is TRBV7-3, with 7 bases aligning to TRBD2. CDR1 is SGHTA, CDR2 FQGTGA, per germline. The CDR3 has 14 amino acids. V shed 3 bases, J shed 6 bases, and the junction held 5 bases outside the gene matches. For the CDR3, the DNA is TGTGCCAGCAGCTTTGCGGGGGAGCCCAATGAGCAGTTCTTC. It yields the protein CASSFAGEPNEQFF.

This clone was observed a handful of times. The V gene is TRBV4-3, the J gene TRBJ2-7, with TRBD2 matching 9 bases. CDR1 and CDR2 (germline): LGHNA, YSLEER. CDR3 length: 16 amino acids. The junction had 7 bases not matched to a gene; V was cut back by 0 bases and J by 4 bases. The CDR3 bases are TGCGCCAGCAGCCAAGATCAAGGTAGCGGGGGATACGAGCAGTACTTC. Protein product: CASSQDQGSGGYEQYF.

J is TRBJ2-1 and V is TRBV24-1, with 12 bases that match TRBD2. The V and J ends lost 6 bases and 4 bases, in that order; junction bases with no gene match: 24. Germline CDR1 and CDR2: KGHDR and SFDVKD. The CDR3 extends over 22 amino acids. CDR3 residues: CATSQIPARDNRTSGNYNEQFF. CDR3 nucleotides: TGTGCCACCAGTCAAATTCCAGCTCGGGATAATAGGACTAGCGGGAATTACAATGAGCAGTTCTTC.

The J gene is TRBJ2-3, the V gene TRBV5-1; a possible D gene is TRBD1 (5 bases). Trimming stripped 0 bases from V and 11 bases from J, with 16 bases between. The germline V gene has CDR1 SGHRS and CDR2 YFSETQ. This CDR3 is built from 14 residues. CDR3 nucleotide sequence: TGCGCCAGCAGCTTGGACAGCCCAGGGTTGGGGCAGTATTTT. The encoded protein is CASSLDSPGLGQYF.

V gene TRBV5-1 combines with J gene TRBJ1-1; 9 bases match TRBD1. The CDR3 sequence is 13 residues long. CDR1 and CDR2 (germline): SGHRS, YFSETQ. V dropped 4 bases and J dropped 4; count of bases not matched to a gene: 2. CDR3 sequence: CASSRDRVTEAFF. DNA for the CDR3: TGCGCCAGCAGCCGGGACAGGGTCACTGAAGCTTTCTTT. Together with reference TRBV5-1 and TRBJ1-1, the CDR3 gives the full variable domain: KAGVTQTPRYLIKTRGQQVTLSCSPISGHRSVSWYQQTPGQGLQFLFEYFSETQRNKGNFPGRFSGRQFSNSRSEMNVSTLELGDSALYLCASSRDRVTEAFFGQGTRLTVV.